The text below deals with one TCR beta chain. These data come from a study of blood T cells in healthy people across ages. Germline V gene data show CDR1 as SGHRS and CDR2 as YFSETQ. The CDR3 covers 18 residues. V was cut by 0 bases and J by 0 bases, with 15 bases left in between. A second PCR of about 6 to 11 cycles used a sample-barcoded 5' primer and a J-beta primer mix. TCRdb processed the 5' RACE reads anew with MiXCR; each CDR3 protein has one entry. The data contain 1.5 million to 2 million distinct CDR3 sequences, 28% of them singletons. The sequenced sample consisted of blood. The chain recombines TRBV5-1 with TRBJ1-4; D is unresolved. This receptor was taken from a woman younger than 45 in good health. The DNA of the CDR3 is TGCGCCAGCAGCTTGGGAAGGACGGCACCAGCAACTAATGAAAAACTGTTTTTT. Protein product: CASSLGRTAPATNEKLFF.